This is a list of T cell receptor beta chains from one sample in a study of T cells in localized non-small cell lung cancer. TCRdb's copy holds only in-frame clones and misses some; the assay was immunoSEQ multiplex PCR. The sample shows about 82,000 clones, roughly 75% of them seen only once. Sequences were derived from PBMCs, sampled before any cancer treatment. The receptor set was obtained from a man aged 35-75 years with stage II squamous cell lung carcinoma. Both conserved end residues are part of each CDR3.

cdr3_length j_call v_call cdr3_aa
15 TRBJ2-7 TRBV4-1 CASSLSLTATYEQYF
12 TRBJ2-7 TRBV7-2 CASSLPRTEQYF
16 TRBJ2-1 TRBV15 CATSRDRAGGEDEQFF
13 TRBJ2-1 TRBV11-2 CASSWQEYNEQFF
18 TRBJ1-5 TRBV21-1 CASSRRLGTGNNNQPQHF
16 TRBJ2-6 TRBV5-4 CASSLPAPSGANVLTF
14 TRBJ2-1 TRBV2 CASSRDRVDNEQFF
14 TRBJ2-5 TRBV9 CASSVAPGQETQYF
14 TRBJ1-1 TRBV28 CASSLEGNFAEAFF
16 TRBJ2-1 TRBV9 CASSVRAGGYYNEQFF
15 TRBJ2-7 TRBV7-3 CASSFRPGGEDEQYF
12 TRBJ2-7 TRBV10-3 CAISVQGNEQYF
14 TRBJ1-5 TRBV5-1 CASSPDRGNQPQHF
15 TRBJ1-4 TRBV4-1 CASSQDPGDSEKLFF
14 TRBJ1-1 TRBV7-2 CASSFGGGRTEAFF
12 TRBJ2-5 TRBV15 CATSRDIETQYF
14 TRBJ2-7 TRBV5-1 CASSLALGLYEQYF
15 TRBJ1-6 TRBV4-3 CASSQVTPVNSPLHF
14 TRBJ1-1 TRBV12-5 CASGLGLPGQSAFF
13 TRBJ2-2 TRBV5-5 CASSLWGTGELFF
12 TRBJ2-7 TRBV6-1 CASSPWGYEQYF
14 TRBJ1-1 TRBV9 CASGRTAMNTEAFF
15 TRBJ2-7 TRBV7-3 CASSFTGGSRYEQYF
16 TRBJ2-2 TRBV4-1 CASSREAGGVTGELFF
15 TRBJ2-1 TRBV7-3 CASSLNYQGGYEQFF
16 TRBJ2-6 TRBV7-3 CASSLGPNSGANVLTF
14 TRBJ2-5 TRBV5-6 CASSLFGPGETQYF
12 TRBJ2-7 TRBV7-2 CASRLVGVEQYF
16 TRBJ1-5 TRBV4-1 CASSQDKKGQIQPQHF
16 TRBJ1-1 TRBV28 CASIKGPGVRVTEAFF
16 TRBJ2-7 TRBV6-6 CASSYQSRYYSYEQYF
13 TRBJ1-3 TRBV6-5 CASSYDRGNTIYF
12 TRBJ2-2 TRBV7-9 CANGRSTGELFF
10 TRBJ1-1 TRBV29-1 CSVVQGEAFF
13 TRBJ1-5 TRBV2 CASSPGLGQPQHF
14 TRBJ2-7 TRBV4-3 CASSQEQGGHEQYF
13 TRBJ2-5 TRBV30 CAWALGNRETQYF
16 TRBJ1-1 TRBV10-3 CAISERHGFSNTEAFF
15 TRBJ2-1 TRBV6-5 CASSRGQGGRYEQFF
13 TRBJ2-7 TRBV6-5 CASSYSSAYEQYF
14 TRBJ2-7 TRBV4-2 CASSPQGEAYEQYF
12 TRBJ1-2 TRBV29-1 CSVGGGGDGYTF
15 TRBJ1-6 TRBV18 CASSPGIGYNSPLHF
16 TRBJ2-3 TRBV6-5 CASSSPGTPSTDTQYF
13 TRBJ2-1 TRBV29-1 CSVEVVQFNEQFF
19 TRBJ2-1 TRBV14 CASSLLRGRTRFTYNEQFF
13 TRBJ2-7 TRBV5-1 CASSPGLAYEQYF
14 TRBJ1-2 TRBV6-5 CASRPQGAGYGYTF
13 TRBJ2-1 TRBV4-3 CASSQDRWDEQFF
17 TRBJ2-1 TRBV27 CASSSPRGAGVLNEQFF
13 TRBJ1-2 TRBV5-6 CASSSGQSSGYTF
15 TRBJ1-1 TRBV5-4 CASTPPWRKNTEAFF
15 TRBJ2-5 TRBV6-5 CASSYSGVSQETQYF
12 TRBJ1-2 TRBV27 CASSDRGGGYTF
14 TRBJ1-2 TRBV29-1 CSAYTGDRARGYTF